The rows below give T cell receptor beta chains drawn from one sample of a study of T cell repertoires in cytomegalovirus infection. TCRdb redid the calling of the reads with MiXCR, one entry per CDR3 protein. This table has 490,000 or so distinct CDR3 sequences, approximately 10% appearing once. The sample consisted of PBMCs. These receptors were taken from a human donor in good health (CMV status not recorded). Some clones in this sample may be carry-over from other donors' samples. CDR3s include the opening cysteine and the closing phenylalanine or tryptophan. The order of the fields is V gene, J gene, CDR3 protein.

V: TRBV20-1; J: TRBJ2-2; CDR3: CSARGGLAGGTNTGELFF
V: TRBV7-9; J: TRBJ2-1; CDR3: CASRTDIGLAGGWQFF
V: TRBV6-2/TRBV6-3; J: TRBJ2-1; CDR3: CASCPTGTFTYNEQFF
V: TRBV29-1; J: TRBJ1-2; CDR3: CSAPGGLGYTF
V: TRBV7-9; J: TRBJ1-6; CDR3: CASSLSGGDSPLHF
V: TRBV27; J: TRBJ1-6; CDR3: CASSLTGSYNSPLHF
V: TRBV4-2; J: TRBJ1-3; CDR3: CASSQELAGNGNTIYF
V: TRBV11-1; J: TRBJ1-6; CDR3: CASSKQGAGGYSPLHF
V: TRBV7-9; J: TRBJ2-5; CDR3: CASTRDGHQETQYF
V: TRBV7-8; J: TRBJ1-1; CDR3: CASIESTVRGEAFF
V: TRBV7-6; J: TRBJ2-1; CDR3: CASSSNPPSSFDEQFF
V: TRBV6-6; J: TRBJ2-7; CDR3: CASLEGRGSYEQYF
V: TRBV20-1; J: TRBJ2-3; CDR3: CSARVVGRRYTDTQYF
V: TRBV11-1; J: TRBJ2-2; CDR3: CASSLVGDTGELFF
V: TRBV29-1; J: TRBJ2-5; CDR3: CSVRLARKETQYF
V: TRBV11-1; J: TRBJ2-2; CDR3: CASSLRRGAVTGELFF
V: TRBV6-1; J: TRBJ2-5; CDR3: CASSETYQETQYF
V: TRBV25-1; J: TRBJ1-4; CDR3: CASSEYRNEKLFF
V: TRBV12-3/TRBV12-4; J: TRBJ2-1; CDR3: CASRTGGYNEQFF
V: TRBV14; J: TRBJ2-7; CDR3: CASSKSRVHEQYF
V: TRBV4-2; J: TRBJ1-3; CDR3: CASSQDRGGNTIYF
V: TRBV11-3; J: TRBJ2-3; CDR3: CASSRGRGQSTDTQYF
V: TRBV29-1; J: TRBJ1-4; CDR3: CSVGGQGNEKLFF
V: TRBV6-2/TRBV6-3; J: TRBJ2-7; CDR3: CASRDDVYEQYF
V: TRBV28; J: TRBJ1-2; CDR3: CASRTELYYGYTF
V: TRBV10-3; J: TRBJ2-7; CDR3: CAISEGAAEQYF
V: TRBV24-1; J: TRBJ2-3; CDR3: CATSDLTSGYTDTQYF
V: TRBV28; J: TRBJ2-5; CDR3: CASSPLTGSGRETQYF
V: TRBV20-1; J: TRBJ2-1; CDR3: CSAPQAGYNEQFF
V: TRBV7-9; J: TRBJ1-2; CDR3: CASRISGDGYTF
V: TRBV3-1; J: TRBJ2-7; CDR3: CASSQDQARWEQYF
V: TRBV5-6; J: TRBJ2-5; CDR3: CASSGLAGERETQYF
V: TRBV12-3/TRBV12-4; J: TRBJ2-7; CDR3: CASSPRGGKVGAYEQYF
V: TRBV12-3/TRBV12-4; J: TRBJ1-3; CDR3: CASRSPGPTGNTIYF
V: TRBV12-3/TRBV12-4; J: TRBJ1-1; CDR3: CASSLGTSRAEAFF